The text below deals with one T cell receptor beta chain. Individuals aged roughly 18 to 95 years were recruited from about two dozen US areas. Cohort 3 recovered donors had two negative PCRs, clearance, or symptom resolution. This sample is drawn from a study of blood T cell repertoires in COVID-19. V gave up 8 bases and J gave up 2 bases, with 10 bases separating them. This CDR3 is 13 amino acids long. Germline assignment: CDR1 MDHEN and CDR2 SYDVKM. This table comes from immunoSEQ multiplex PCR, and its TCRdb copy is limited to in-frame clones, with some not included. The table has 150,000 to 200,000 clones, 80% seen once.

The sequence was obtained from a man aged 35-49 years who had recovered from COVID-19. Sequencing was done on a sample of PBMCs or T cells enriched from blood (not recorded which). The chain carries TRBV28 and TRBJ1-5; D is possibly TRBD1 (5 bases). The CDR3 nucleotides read TGTGCCAGCGGCGAAGGGGGCAATCAGCCCCAGCATTTT. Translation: CASGEGGNQPQHF.